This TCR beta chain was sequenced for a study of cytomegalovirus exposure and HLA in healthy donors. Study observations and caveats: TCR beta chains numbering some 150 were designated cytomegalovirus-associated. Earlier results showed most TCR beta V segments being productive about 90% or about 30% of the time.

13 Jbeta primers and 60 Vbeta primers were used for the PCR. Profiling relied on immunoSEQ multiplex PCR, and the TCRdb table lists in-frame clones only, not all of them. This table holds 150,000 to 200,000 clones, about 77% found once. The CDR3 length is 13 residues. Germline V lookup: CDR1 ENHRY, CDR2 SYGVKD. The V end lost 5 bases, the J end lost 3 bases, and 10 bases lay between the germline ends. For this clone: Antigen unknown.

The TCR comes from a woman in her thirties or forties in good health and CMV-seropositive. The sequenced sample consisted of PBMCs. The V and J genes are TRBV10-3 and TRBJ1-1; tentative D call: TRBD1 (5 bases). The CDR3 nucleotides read TGTGCCATCAGTCGGGGGGGGGACACTGAAGCTTTCTTT. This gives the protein CAISRGGDTEAFF.